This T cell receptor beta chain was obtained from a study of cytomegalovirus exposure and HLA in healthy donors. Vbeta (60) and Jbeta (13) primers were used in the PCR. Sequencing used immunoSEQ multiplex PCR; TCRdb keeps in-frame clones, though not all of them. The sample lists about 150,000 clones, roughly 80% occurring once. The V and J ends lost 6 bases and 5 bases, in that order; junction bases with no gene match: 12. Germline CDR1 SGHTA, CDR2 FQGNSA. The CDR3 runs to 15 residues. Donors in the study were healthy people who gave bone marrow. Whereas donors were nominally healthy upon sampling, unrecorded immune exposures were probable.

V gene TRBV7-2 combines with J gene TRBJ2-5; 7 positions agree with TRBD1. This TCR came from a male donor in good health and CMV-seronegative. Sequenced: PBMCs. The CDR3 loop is CASRQQGNEGETQYF. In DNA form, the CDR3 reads TGTGCCAGCAGGCAACAGGGGAATGAGGGGGAGACCCAGTACTTC.